The clone carrying this T cell receptor beta chain was seen just once. Its antigen is as yet unknown. Clones were sequenced by immunoSEQ multiplex PCR, and TCRdb holds only the in-frame ones, with some missing. The top ten clones hold 35% to 45% of a sample with about 11,000 clones, approximately 69% of them seen once. These data are taken from a study of OX40 agonist ivuxolimab in advanced cancers. This CDR3 is built from 12 residues. The V gene lost 0 bases and the J gene lost 5 bases, with 5 bases spanning the gap. The germline CDR1 and CDR2 sequences are PRHDT and FYEKMQ (reference sequence). General study findings and limits: By week 6 at 0.1 to 3.0 mg/kg, blood CD4+ and CD8+ T cells had expanded clonally. Averaged across samples, CD8+ T cells carried more expanded clones than CD4+ did.

The sequences come from CD4+ or CD8+ T cells sorted from blood, collected in a trial of the OX40 agonist ivuxolimab. The clonotype was recovered from an adult with an advanced solid tumor such as melanoma, head and neck, liver or kidney cancer. This chain uses TRBV13 with TRBJ2-7; D gene uncertain. The CDR3 sequence is CASSLGLNEQYF. CDR3 DNA: TGTGCCAGCAGCTTAGGACTTAACGAGCAGTACTTC.